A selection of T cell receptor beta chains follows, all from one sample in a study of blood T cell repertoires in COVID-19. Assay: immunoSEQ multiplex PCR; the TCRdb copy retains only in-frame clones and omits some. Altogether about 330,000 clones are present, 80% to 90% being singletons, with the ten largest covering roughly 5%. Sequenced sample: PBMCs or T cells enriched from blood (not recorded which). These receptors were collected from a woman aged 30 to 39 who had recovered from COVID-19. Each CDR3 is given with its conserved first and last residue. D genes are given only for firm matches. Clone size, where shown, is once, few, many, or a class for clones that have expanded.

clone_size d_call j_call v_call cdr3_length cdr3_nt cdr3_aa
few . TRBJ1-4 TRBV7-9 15 TGTGCCAGCAGCGTTGGACAGCTGTTTAGGGAAAAACTGTTTTTT CASSVGQLFREKLFF
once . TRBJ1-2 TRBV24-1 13 TGTGCCATCACCTTACAGGGTCTCAATGGCTACACCTTC CAITLQGLNGYTF
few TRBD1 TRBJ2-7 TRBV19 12 TGTGCCAGTGGGGACAGGGCCAGCGAGCAGTACTTC CASGDRASEQYF
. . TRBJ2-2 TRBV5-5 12 TGTGCCAGCAGCTTGGAGGAGGGGGAGCTGTTTTTT CASSLEEGELFF
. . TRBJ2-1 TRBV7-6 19 TGTGCCAGCAGCTTAGGGGACACTTGGTCTGCGTTTGGGTACAATGAGCAGTTCTTC CASSLGDTWSAFGYNEQFF
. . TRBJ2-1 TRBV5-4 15 TGTGCCAGCAGCTCAAAACATGCCTCCTACAATGAGCAGTTCTTC CASSSKHASYNEQFF
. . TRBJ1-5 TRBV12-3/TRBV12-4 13 TGTGCCAGCAGGACCGACAGTAATCAGCCCCAGCATTTT CASRTDSNQPQHF
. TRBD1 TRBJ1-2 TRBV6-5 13 TGTGCCAGCAGCCGGACAGGGACAGATGGCTACACCTTC CASSRTGTDGYTF
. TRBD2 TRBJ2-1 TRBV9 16 TGTGCCAGCAGCGTAGAGGCAGCGGGGGCCTACAATGAGCAGTTCTTC CASSVEAAGAYNEQFF
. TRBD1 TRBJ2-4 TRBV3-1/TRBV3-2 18 TGTGCCAGCAGCCAAGGGGTAAGGGACAGGCGGGCCAAAAACATTCAGTACTTC CASSQGVRDRRAKNIQYF
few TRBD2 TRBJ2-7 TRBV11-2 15 TGTGCCAGCAGCCTTTCTAGCGGGGGGGCTCGGGAGCAGTACTTC CASSLSSGGAREQYF
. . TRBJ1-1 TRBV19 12 TGTGCCAGTAGTATCCCACGGGGTGAAGCTTTCTTT CASSIPRGEAFF
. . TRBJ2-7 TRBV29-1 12 TGCAGCGCCGGGACACCAACCTACGAGCAGTACTTC CSAGTPTYEQYF
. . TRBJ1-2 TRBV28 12 TGTGCCAGCAGTTCCACAGACTATGGCTACACCTTC CASSSTDYGYTF
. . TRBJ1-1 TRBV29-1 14 TGCAGCGTTGAATCATTTACAGGTAACACTGAAGCTTTCTTT CSVESFTGNTEAFF
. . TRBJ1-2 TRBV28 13 TGTGCCAGCAGTTTAAGGCCCCAGGGGGGCTACACCTTC CASSLRPQGGYTF
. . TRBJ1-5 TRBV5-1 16 TGCGCCAGCAGCTCGGGGGAACTGGGTGGCAATCAGCCCCAGCATTTT CASSSGELGGNQPQHF
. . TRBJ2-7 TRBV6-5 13 TGTGCCAGCAGCACCACAAATACCTACGAGCAGTACTTC CASSTTNTYEQYF
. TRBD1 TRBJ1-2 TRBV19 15 TGTGCCAGTAGTAGTGTCCCTGGGACAGGGAGTGGCTACACCTTC CASSSVPGTGSGYTF
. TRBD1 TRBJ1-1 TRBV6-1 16 TGTGCCAGCAGTGCACGACAGGGATTCATCGGAACTGAAGCTTTCTTT CASSARQGFIGTEAFF
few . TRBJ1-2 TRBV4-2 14 TGTGCCAGCAGCCACCGGACAGCTAACTATGGCTACACCTTC CASSHRTANYGYTF
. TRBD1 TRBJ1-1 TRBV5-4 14 TGTGCCAGCAGCGCGACAGGGTCTAAAACTGAAGCTTTCTTT CASSATGSKTEAFF
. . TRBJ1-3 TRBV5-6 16 TGTGCCAGCAGCTTGTTTGGACCGGAGGGTGGAAACACCATATATTTT CASSLFGPEGGNTIYF
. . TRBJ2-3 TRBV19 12 TGTGCCAGTAGTATGAAGACGGGTACGCAGTATTTT CASSMKTGTQYF
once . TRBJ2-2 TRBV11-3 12 TGTGCCAGCAGCAGGGGGATAGGGGAGCTGTTTTTT CASSRGIGELFF
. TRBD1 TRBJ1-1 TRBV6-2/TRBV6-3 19 TGTGCCAGCAGTTTCTCACTCGGACAGGGGGCCCGGGCCTCTTATGAAGCTTTCTTT CASSFSLGQGARASYEAFF
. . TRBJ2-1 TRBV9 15 TGTGCCAGCAGCGTAGAATGGGGGGGCAGGAATGAGCAGTTCTTC CASSVEWGGRNEQFF
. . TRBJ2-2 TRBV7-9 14 TGTGCCAGCAGCTTCTGGGGGGAAACCGGGGAGCTGTTTTTT CASSFWGETGELFF
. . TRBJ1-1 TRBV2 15 TGTGCCAGCAGTGAATGGGGGAGGTCGAACACTGAAGCTTTCTTT CASSEWGRSNTEAFF
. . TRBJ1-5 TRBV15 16 TGTGCCACCAGCACGATCCGGGGGGGTGGCAATCAGCCCCAGCATTTT CATSTIRGGGNQPQHF
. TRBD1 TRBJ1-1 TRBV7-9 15 TGTGCCAGCAGCTTAGGACAGGGGACGAACACTGAAGCTTTCTTT CASSLGQGTNTEAFF
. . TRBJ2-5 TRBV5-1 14 TGCGCCAGCAGCTTGGGAACAACAGAAGAGACCCAGTACTTC CASSLGTTEETQYF